This T cell receptor beta chain came from a study of blood T cell repertoires in COVID-19. Libraries were prepared by immunoSEQ multiplex PCR; TCRdb keeps only in-frame clonotypes and omits some of them. The sample gives some 420,000 clones, more than 80% of which show up once; around 1.1% is in the top ten. Trimming removed 3 bases from V and 7 bases from J; junction bases left unmatched: 5. The germline CDR1 and CDR2 sequences are GTSNPN and SVGIG (reference sequence). This CDR3 has 14 amino acids. This clone was seen a single time. The gene calls are TRBV30 and TRBJ2-1; 11 bases match TRBD1. The TCR sequence derives from a young man who had recovered from COVID-19. Material for sequencing was PBMCs or T cells enriched from blood (not recorded which). CDR3 in DNA: TGTGCCTGGAGCAGAGGGACAGGGGGAAATGAGCAGTTCTTC. This sequence encodes CAWSRGTGGNEQFF.